This entry lists 15 T cell receptor beta chains sequenced from one sample in a study of blood T cell repertoires in COVID-19. Libraries were prepared by immunoSEQ multiplex PCR; TCRdb keeps only in-frame clonotypes and omits some of them. Among about half a million clones, 89% were seen once, and the ten largest hold about 0.91%. Sequenced material: peripheral blood. These receptors originate from a man aged 18 to 29 with COVID-19, enrolled during active disease.

The chain recombines TRBV7-9 with TRBJ1-1; 11 bases align to TRBD1. The germline V gene encodes CDR1 SEHNR and CDR2 FQNEAQ (reference sequence). After removal of 4 bases from V and 5 bases from J, the junction contained 3 bases not matched to a gene. This CDR3 contains 14 residues. DNA for the CDR3: TGTGCCAGCAGCTCCGGACAGGGGGCGACTGAAGCTTTCTTT. Translating it yields CASSSGQGATEAFF.

The genes are TRBV7-6 and TRBJ1-1; D remains ambiguous. Germline V gene lookup returns CDR1 SGHVS and CDR2 FNYEAQ. Trimming took 5 bases from V and 1 from J, leaving 8 bases between them. CDR3 size: 13 residues. CDR3 bases: TGTGCCAGCAGCCCTACAGAGAACACTGAAGCTTTCTTT. Translating gives CASSPTENTEAFF.

The chain employs TRBV2 and TRBJ1-1; 11 bases are a match to TRBD1. The CDR3 totals 16 residues. Per the germline V gene, CDR1 is SNHLY and CDR2 is FYNNEI. The V and J ends lost 8 bases and 4 bases, in that order; junction bases with no gene match: 12. This CDR3 is CASLQDRGRGGTEAFF. The CDR3 DNA follows: TGTGCCAGCCTTCAGGACAGGGGGCGCGGGGGCACTGAAGCTTTCTTT.

The table lists this clone with a count of one. The chain is built from TRBV6-2 or TRBV6-3 and TRBJ2-7; 9 nucleotides agree with TRBD1. Per germline, CDR1 MNHEY and CDR2 SVGEGT. Unmatched junction bases numbered 8, after V lost 6 bases and J lost 5 bases. The CDR3 consists of 14 residues. The CDR3 DNA follows: TGTGCCAGCAGCAGGACAGGGGTAAGGCACGAGCAGTACTTC. Translating gives CASSRTGVRHEQYF.

The chain couples TRBV5-6 to TRBJ1-6, with D possibly being TRBD1 (5 bases). The CDR3 sequence is 13 residues long. V was pared by 4 bases and J by 9 bases, with 11 bases between. Germline-derived CDR1 and CDR2 are SGHDT and YYEEEE. The CDR3 reads CASSAGGLSPLHF. As DNA, the CDR3 is TGTGCCAGCAGCGCGGGGGGTCTTTCACCCCTCCACTTT.

For this clone: The sample holds other DNA sequences that translate to the same CDR3. The chain carries TRBV5-4 and TRBJ1-1; D is perhaps TRBD1 (5 bases). CDR1 and CDR2 from the germline V gene are SGHNT and YYREEE (reference sequence). Deletions cut 4 bases from V and 4 bases from J, with 11 bases between. The CDR3 contains 13 residues. Written as DNA, the CDR3 is TGTGCCAGCAGCCTCTGGGGGGGCACTGAAGCTTTCTTT. As protein: CASSLWGGTEAFF.

The chain employs TRBV11-1 and TRBJ2-7; 7 bases are a match to TRBD1. The CDR3 is 16 residues long. Germline V gives CDR1 SGHAT, CDR2 FQDESV (reference sequence). J was trimmed by 2 bases and V by 5 bases; bases with no gene match: 12. CDR3 coding DNA: TGTGCCAGCAGCCCCAGCCCTGGACAGGTTACCTACGAGCAGTACTTC. The encoded protein is CASSPSPGQVTYEQYF.

V usage is TRBV5-4 and J usage is TRBJ2-3; D uncertain. V was shortened by 1 base and J by 0 bases, with 12 bases between the two germline ends. Looked up from germline, CDR1 is SGHNT and CDR2 is YYREEE (reference sequence). This CDR3 has 16 residues. The CDR3 DNA is TGTGCCAGCAGCTTGTGGGCCAGGATTAGCACAGATACGCAGTATTTT. As protein: CASSLWARISTDTQYF.

The chain recombines TRBV11-2 with TRBJ2-6; 12 bases line up with TRBD1. This CDR3 spans 19 amino acids. Germline lookup yields CDR1 SGHAT and CDR2 FQNNGV. With 4 bases clipped from V and 0 bases from J, the junction kept 7 bases outside the gene matches. DNA of the CDR3: TGTGCCAGCAGCTCTAGGGACAGGGGGCGCACCTCTGGGGCCAACGTCCTGACTTTC. This encodes CASSSRDRGRTSGANVLTF.

The V call is TRBV7-9, the J call TRBJ1-4; D is unresolved. The CDR3 runs to 13 residues. Germline CDR1 reads SEHNR; CDR2 reads FQNEAQ (reference sequence). The V and J ends lost 0 bases and 8 bases respectively, with 7 bases between them. The CDR3 loop reads CASSLAEREKLFF. The CDR3 DNA sequence: TGTGCCAGCAGCTTAGCGGAGAGGGAAAAACTGTTTTTT.

The chain joins TRBV15 to TRBJ2-7; 10 nucleotides match TRBD2. Germline lookup yields CDR1 LNHNV and CDR2 YYDKDF (reference sequence). V trimming: 4 bases; J trimming: 6 bases; junction bases outside the gene matches: 6. This CDR3 is 14 amino acids long. In DNA, the CDR3 is TGTGCCACCAGCACGCTAGCGGGAGTAGGCGAGCAGTACTTC. It translates to CATSTLAGVGEQYF.

The gene calls are TRBV4-2 and TRBJ2-2; 9 bases align to TRBD2. CDR3 length: 18 amino acids. Germline assignment: CDR1 LGHNA and CDR2 YNFKEQ. The V gene end was trimmed by 3 bases and the J gene end by 5 bases; junction bases not matched to a gene: 13. Written as DNA, the CDR3 is TGTGCCAGCAGCCATAGCCGGGGGCTAGCGGGAACTACCGGGGAGCTGTTTTTT. Protein product: CASSHSRGLAGTTGELFF.

The chain combines TRBV14 with TRBJ2-7, with 10 bases matching TRBD1. Germline V lookup: CDR1 SGHDN, CDR2 FVKESK. CDR3 length equals 18 residues. V lost 1 base, J lost 0 bases, and 9 bases stayed unmatched. As DNA, the CDR3 is TGTGCCAGCAGCCAAGGACCGGGACAGGGGTCTGGCTCCTACGAGCAGTACTTC. Its translation: CASSQGPGQGSGSYEQYF. The full variable domain, in which reference TRBV14 and TRBJ2-7 provide the parts outside the CDR3, is EAGVTQFPSHSVIEKGQTVTLRCDPISGHDNLYWYRRVMGKEIKFLLHFVKESKQDESGMPNNRFLAERTGGTYSTLKVQPAELEDSGVYFCASSQGPGQGSGSYEQYFGPGTRLTVT.

V usage is TRBV5-1 and J usage is TRBJ2-3; TRBD2 matches at 7 bases. The J segment lost 2 bases and the V segment lost 6 bases, leaving 6 bases of the junction unmatched. Germline V gene sequence: CDR1 SGHRS, CDR2 YFSETQ. CDR3 length equals 14 residues. The CDR3 sequence is CASTSTSNTDTQYF. As DNA, the CDR3 is TGCGCCAGCACATCGACTAGCAACACAGATACGCAGTATTTT.

The rearrangement uses TRBV7-9 and TRBJ2-5; weak D call: TRBD1 (5 bases). CDR3 length equals 13 residues. V was shortened by 4 bases and J by 5 bases, with 11 bases between the two germline ends. Germline CDR1 is SEHNR and CDR2 is FQNEAQ (reference sequence). CDR3: CASSSSGLETQYF. The CDR3 DNA reads as TGTGCCAGCAGCTCCTCAGGGCTGGAGACCCAGTACTTC.